The 18 T cell receptor beta chains below come from one sample, sequenced in a study of a mutant IDH1 vaccine in newly diagnosed glioma. As to time point: week 47, end of study. One vaccine dose held 300 ug of mutant IDH1 20-mer peptide and came with topical imiquimod. Here immunoSEQ multiplex PCR was the method, and the copy in TCRdb shows in-frame clones only, minus some. The sample shows tens of thousands of clones, around 83% of them seen only once. Their antigens remain unidentified. Sequenced here: PBMCs, sampled from a glioma patient whose treatment included an IDH1 peptide vaccine. These receptors all come from a woman aged 50 to 60 with glioma.

CDR3 sequence reads: CASRGLAGGLETQYF. The CDR3 DNA reads TGTGCCAGCAGGGGATTAGCGGGGGGGCTTGAGACCCAGTACTTC. The rearrangement uses TRBV5-4 and TRBJ2-5; TRBD2 aligns across 11 bases. Germline CDR1 and CDR2: SGHNT and YYREEE (reference sequence). J gave up 5 bases and V 5 bases, and 8 bases lay outside the gene matches. The CDR3 loop spans 15 amino acids.

V usage is TRBV19 and J usage is TRBJ1-5, with D possibly matching TRBD1 (5 bases). The V gene lost 1 base and the J gene lost 3 bases, with 13 bases spanning the gap. Germline V gives CDR1 LNHDA, CDR2 SQIVND (reference sequence). The length of the CDR3 is 16 residues. The DNA for the CDR3 is TGTGCCAGTAGTATAGGGGAGGGGCGAGACAATCAGCCCCAGCATTTT. Translation: CASSIGEGRDNQPQHF.

This clone came up once. The V gene is TRBV7-9, the J gene TRBJ2-5, with 12 positions matching TRBD2. With V trimmed by 6 bases and J by 1 base, 6 bases remained unmatched. Germline V gene lookup returns CDR1 SEHNR and CDR2 FQNEAQ (reference sequence). The CDR3 length is 16 residues. CDR3 sequence (DNA): TGTGCCAGCAGTATCGGACTAGCGGGGTCCCAAGAGACCCAGTACTTC. Amino acid sequence: CASSIGLAGSQETQYF.

The chain recombines TRBV6-1 with TRBJ2-5; D possibly corresponds to TRBD1 (5 bases). CDR3 length: 14 amino acids. The V end lost 6 bases, the J end lost 1 base, and 12 bases lay between the germline ends. Germline CDR1 MNHNS, CDR2 SASEGT. The CDR3 here is CASRVGQLQETQYF. The DNA of the CDR3 is TGTGCCAGCAGGGTAGGACAACTCCAAGAGACCCAGTACTTC.

The V and J genes are TRBV7-9 and TRBJ2-6, with D uncertain. V shed 3 bases and J shed 0 bases, with 3 bases lying between them. The CDR3 is 14 amino acids. Germline V gene data show CDR1 as SEHNR and CDR2 as FQNEAQ (reference sequence). The CDR3 DNA sequence: TGTGCCAGCAGCTTGGGCTCTGGGGCCAACGTCCTGACTTTC. Translation: CASSLGSGANVLTF.

The J gene is TRBJ2-1, the V gene TRBV6-1; a possible D gene is TRBD1 (7 bases). This CDR3 has 15 residues. Germline CDR1 is MNHNS and CDR2 is SASEGT. The V and J ends lost 3 bases and 4 bases respectively, with 13 bases between them. The CDR3 DNA is TGTGCCAGCAGTGAGGTCAGGGGGGAGTACAATGAGCAGTTCTTC. Protein product: CASSEVRGEYNEQFF.

This rearrangement joins TRBV6-1 to TRBJ1-1; no definite D call. Trimming took 3 bases from V and 3 from J, leaving 8 bases between them. Germline assignment: CDR1 MNHNS and CDR2 SASEGT. This CDR3 has 13 residues. The CDR3 sequence: CASSDRRYTEAFF. The CDR3, as DNA: TGTGCCAGCAGTGACAGGCGATACACTGAAGCTTTCTTT.

V usage is TRBV5-4 and J usage is TRBJ1-1, with TRBD1 matching over 8 bases. CDR3 length: 15 amino acids. V trimming: 0 bases; J trimming: 4 bases; junction bases outside the gene matches: 5. Per germline, CDR1 SGHNT and CDR2 YYREEE (reference sequence). This CDR3 is CASSLVQGAVTEAFF. CDR3 bases: TGTGCCAGCAGCTTGGTCCAGGGGGCGGTCACTGAAGCTTTCTTT.

V usage is TRBV7-9 and J usage is TRBJ1-5, with D hard to call. CDR1 and CDR2 (germline): SEHNR, FQNEAQ (reference sequence). V gave up 4 bases and J gave up 3 bases, with 4 bases separating them. The CDR3 loop spans 12 amino acids. CDR3: CASSWPNQPQHF. CDR3 nucleotide sequence: TGTGCCAGCAGCTGGCCCAATCAGCCCCAGCATTTT.

This chain links TRBV4-1 with TRBJ1-2; D call uncertain. The germline gives CDR1 MGHRA, CDR2 YSYEKL. This CDR3 is 15 amino acids long. The germline V and J ends were trimmed by 0 bases and 2 bases, with 10 bases remaining between them. The CDR3 DNA reads TGCGCCAGCAGCCAAGATATCAAGGCCAACTATGGCTACACCTTC. It yields the protein CASSQDIKANYGYTF.

This clone was seen more than once but under ten times. The chain is built from TRBV30 and TRBJ1-1; D not resolved. CDR1 is GTSNPN, CDR2 SVGIG, per germline (reference sequence). V shed 3 bases and J shed 1 base, with 18 bases lying between them. The CDR3 runs 16 residues. The CDR3 region has the DNA TGTGCCTGGAGCTCCTCCCCCTTGACCTGGAACACTGAAGCTTTCTTT. This codes for CAWSSSPLTWNTEAFF.

The V gene is TRBV5-1, the J gene TRBJ1-4; no definite D call. The CDR3 length is 14 residues. The germline gives CDR1 SGHRS, CDR2 YFSETQ. V lost 4 bases and J 8 bases, leaving 15 bases between the germline ends. In DNA form, the CDR3 reads TGCGCCAGCAGCCTTACCGCGACGTCGGAAAAACTGTTTTTT. Translating gives CASSLTATSEKLFF.

The chain is built from TRBV7-9 and TRBJ2-7; perhaps TRBD1 as D (7 bases). The germline V gene has CDR1 SEHNR and CDR2 FQNEAQ (reference sequence). V lost 5 bases to trimming and J lost 4 bases, with 12 bases between them. The CDR3 is made up of 13 amino acids. The DNA of the CDR3 is TGTGCCAGCAGCCCACAGGGGAGGTACGAGCAGTACTTC. Translation gives CASSPQGRYEQYF.

The V and J genes are TRBV5-1 and TRBJ2-6; no clear D gene. Germline lookup yields CDR1 SGHRS and CDR2 YFSETQ. The CDR3 runs to 15 residues. V was trimmed by 0 bases and J by 1 base, leaving 5 bases between them. The CDR3 DNA is TGCGCCAGCAGCTTGGCCGGGTCTGGGGCCAACGTCCTGACTTTC. As protein: CASSLAGSGANVLTF.

The chain combines TRBV5-4 with TRBJ1-2; 9 bases agree with TRBD1. Germline trimming cut 4 bases from V and 5 bases from J; bases unmatched to any gene: 9. This CDR3 comprises 15 residues. Germline-derived CDR1 and CDR2 are SGHNT and YYREEE (reference sequence). CDR3: CASSRSGTGYYGYTF. The CDR3 region has the DNA TGTGCCAGCAGCCGATCCGGGACAGGGTATTATGGCTACACCTTC.

The chain carries TRBV5-6 and TRBJ1-6; TRBD1 matches at 7 bases. V trimming: 4 bases; J trimming: 9 bases; junction bases outside the gene matches: 13. CDR3 length: 16 residues. CDR1 is SGHDT, CDR2 YYEEEE, per germline. CDR3 sequence: CASSARQGRAGSPLHF. In nucleotides, the CDR3 is TGTGCCAGCAGCGCGCGACAGGGTAGGGCCGGTTCACCCCTCCACTTT. Complete variable domain (other parts from reference TRBV5-6 and TRBJ1-6): DAGVTQSPTHLIKTRGQQVTLRCSPKSGHDTVSWYQQALGQGPQFIFQYYEEEERQRGNFPDRFSGHQFPNYSSELNVNALLLGDSALYLCASSARQGRAGSPLHFGNGTRLTVT.

This clone has a handful of counts. V usage is TRBV7-9 and J usage is TRBJ2-2; D possibly corresponds to TRBD1 (5 bases). Looked up from germline, CDR1 is SEHNR and CDR2 is FQNEAQ (reference sequence). The length of the CDR3 is 13 residues. V was clipped by 4 bases and J by 3 bases, with 6 bases between them. The CDR3 DNA follows: TGTGCCAGCAGCTCAGGGTACACCGGGGAGCTGTTTTTT. Encoded protein: CASSSGYTGELFF.

This sequence joins TRBV2 and TRBJ2-2, with 11 positions matching TRBD1. J lost 2 bases, V lost 7 bases, and 6 bases had no gene match. This CDR3 has 16 residues. CDR1 is SNHLY, CDR2 FYNNEI, per germline. The CDR3 loop reads CASIQDRGPNTGELFF. CDR3 nucleotides: TGTGCCAGCATTCAGGACAGGGGGCCTAACACCGGGGAGCTGTTTTTT.